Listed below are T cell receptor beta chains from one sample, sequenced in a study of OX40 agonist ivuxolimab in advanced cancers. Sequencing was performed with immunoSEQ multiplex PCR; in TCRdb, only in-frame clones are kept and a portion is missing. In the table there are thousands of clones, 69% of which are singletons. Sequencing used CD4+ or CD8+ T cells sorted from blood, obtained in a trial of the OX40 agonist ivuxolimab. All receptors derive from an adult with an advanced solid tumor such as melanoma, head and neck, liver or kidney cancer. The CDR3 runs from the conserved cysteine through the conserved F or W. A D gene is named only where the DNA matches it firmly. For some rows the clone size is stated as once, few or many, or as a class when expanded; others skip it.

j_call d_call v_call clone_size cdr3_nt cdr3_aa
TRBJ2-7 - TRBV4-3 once TGCGCCAGCAGCCAAGCACAGGTCGGCGGCGAGCAGTACTTC CASSQAQVGGEQYF
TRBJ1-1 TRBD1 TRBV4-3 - TGCGCCAGCAGCCAAGAGGACAGGGTCTCCACTGAAGCTTTCTTT CASSQEDRVSTEAFF
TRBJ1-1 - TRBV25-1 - TGTGCCAGCAGTCAAGGGGTCTCGAACACTGAAGCTTTCTTT CASSQGVSNTEAFF
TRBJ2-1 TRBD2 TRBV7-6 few TGTGCCAGCAGCCCCGGACTAGCGGGAGGTTCCTACAATGAGCAGTTCTTC CASSPGLAGGSYNEQFF
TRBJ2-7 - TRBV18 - TGTGCCAGCTCACCAGAGACAGTCTACGAGCAGTACTTC CASSPETVYEQYF
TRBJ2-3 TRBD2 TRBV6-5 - TGTGCCAGCAGTTACTCGGCGGGAGCGGTAGATACGCAGTATTTT CASSYSAGAVDTQYF
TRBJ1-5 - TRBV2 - TGTGCCAGCAGTGAATGGGGGAGCAATCAGCCCCAGCATTTT CASSEWGSNQPQHF
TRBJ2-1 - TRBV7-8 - TGTGCCAGCAGCCCCTACCGGCTCCCTACCTACAATGAGCAGTTCTTC CASSPYRLPTYNEQFF
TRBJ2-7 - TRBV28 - TGTGCCAGCAGTTTCAACATCGACTCTGGGGGCCCCTACGAGCAGTACTTC CASSFNIDSGGPYEQYF
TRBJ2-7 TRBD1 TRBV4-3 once TGCGCCAGCAGTACAGGGGAGACCTACGAGCAGTACTTC CASSTGETYEQYF
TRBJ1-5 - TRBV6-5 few TGTGCCAGCAGTTACTCGAGCGCTCAGCCCCAGCATTTT CASSYSSAQPQHF
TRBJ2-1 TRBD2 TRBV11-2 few TGTGCCAGCATAAAAGCGGGGGGGCTTGAATACAATGAGCAGTTCTTC CASIKAGGLEYNEQFF
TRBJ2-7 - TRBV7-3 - TGTGCCAGCAGCCCTCCAGGAGGGTACGAGCAGTACTTC CASSPPGGYEQYF
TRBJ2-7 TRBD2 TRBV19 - TGTGCCAGTAGTATTCGTGCGGGGGGTAACGAGCAGTACTTC CASSIRAGGNEQYF
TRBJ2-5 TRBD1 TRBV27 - TGTGCCAGCAGTTCCGGGACAGGGGGCTGGGAGACCCAGTACTTC CASSSGTGGWETQYF
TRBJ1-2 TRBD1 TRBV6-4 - TGTGCCAGCAGTGGGGGACAGCAATATGGCTACACCTTC CASSGGQQYGYTF
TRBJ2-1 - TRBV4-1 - TGCGCCAGCAGCCAAGAGCGGACCGTATACAATGAGCAGTTCTTC CASSQERTVYNEQFF
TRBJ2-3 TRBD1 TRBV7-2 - TGTGCCAGCAGCTCTTGGACAGGGACGGGCACAGATACGCAGTATTTT CASSSWTGTGTDTQYF
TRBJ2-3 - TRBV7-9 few TGTGCCAGCAGCTTCGGGACAGATACGCAGTATTTT CASSFGTDTQYF
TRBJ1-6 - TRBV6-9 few TGTGCCAGCAGTTCCGGCCTAGAGGGTTCACCCCTCCACTTT CASSSGLEGSPLHF
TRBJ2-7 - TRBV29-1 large TGCAGCGTTGTATGGGACGAGCAGTACTTC CSVVWDEQYF
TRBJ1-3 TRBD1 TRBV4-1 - TGCGCCAGCAGCCAAGATTACAGGGGACCTGGAAACACCATATATTTT CASSQDYRGPGNTIYF
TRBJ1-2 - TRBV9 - TGTGCCAGCAGCGTAGATAACAGGGAGAACGGCTACACCTTC CASSVDNRENGYTF
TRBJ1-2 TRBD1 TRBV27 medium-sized TGTGCCAGCAGTCCCGGACAGGGGCAAGGTGGCTACACCTTC CASSPGQGQGGYTF
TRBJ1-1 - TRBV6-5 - TGTGCCAGCAGTTACTTCGGTGGGTCTGAAGCTTTCTTT CASSYFGGSEAFF
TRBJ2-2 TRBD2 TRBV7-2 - TGTGCCAGCAGCCCCCAAGCGGGAGCCCGCGGGGAGCTGTTTTTT CASSPQAGARGELFF
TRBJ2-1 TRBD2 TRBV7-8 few TGTGCCAGCAGCCCCATAGCGGGGGGTTATAGGGAGCAGTTCTTC CASSPIAGGYREQFF
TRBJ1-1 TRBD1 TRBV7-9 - TGTGCCAGCAGCCCTGGACAGGGGGCATTGACTGAAGCTTTCTTT CASSPGQGALTEAFF
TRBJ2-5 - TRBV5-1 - TGCGCCAGCAGCCTGCGAGGGGCGCAAGAGACCCAGTACTTC CASSLRGAQETQYF
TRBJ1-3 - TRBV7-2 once TGTGCCAGCAGCTCGGGTCCCCCTTTCTCTGGAAACACCATATATTTT CASSSGPPFSGNTIYF
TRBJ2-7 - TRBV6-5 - TGTGCCAGCAACCCGGGATCCTACGAGCAGTACTTC CASNPGSYEQYF
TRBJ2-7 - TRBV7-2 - TGTGCCAGCAGCTTAGGAAACGAGCAGTACTTC CASSLGNEQYF
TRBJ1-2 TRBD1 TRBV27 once TGTGCCAGCAGTTTGGCCGGGACAGGGAGGGTTGATGGCTACACCTTC CASSLAGTGRVDGYTF
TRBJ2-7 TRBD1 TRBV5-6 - TGTGCCAGCATAACCGACAGGGACAACGAGCAGTACTTC CASITDRDNEQYF
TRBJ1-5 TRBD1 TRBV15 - TGTGCCACCAGCAGAGATTCTAACACAGGGGTGGGAAATCAGCCCCAGCATTTT CATSRDSNTGVGNQPQHF
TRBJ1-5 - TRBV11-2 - TGTGCCAGCAGCTTAAACATGGAAAGGGAGCCCCAGCATTTT CASSLNMEREPQHF
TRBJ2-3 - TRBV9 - TGTGCCAGCAGCGTAGAGGGAACGAGCACAGATACGCAGTATTTT CASSVEGTSTDTQYF
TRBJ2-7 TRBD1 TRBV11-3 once TGTGCCAGCAGCCTCGGGACAGGGGGAAACGAGCAGTACTTC CASSLGTGGNEQYF
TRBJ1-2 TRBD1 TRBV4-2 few TGTGCCAGCAGCGGGGACAGGGGGCGCGTCTATGGCTACACCTTC CASSGDRGRVYGYTF
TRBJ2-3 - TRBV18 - TGTGCCAGCTCACCACCCGCACGCTCTAGCACAGATACGCAGTATTTT CASSPPARSSTDTQYF
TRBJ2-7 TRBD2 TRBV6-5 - TGTGCCAGCAGTCCTAGCGGGAGGTTCTACGAGCAGTACTTC CASSPSGRFYEQYF
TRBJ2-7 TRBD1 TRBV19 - TGTGCCAGTAGTGCTTCGGACAGGGGGCTCCCCTACGAGCAGTACTTC CASSASDRGLPYEQYF
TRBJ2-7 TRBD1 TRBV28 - TGTGCCAGCAGTTTACTCTTGGGGGGGACAGGGGAGCACGAGCAGTACTTC CASSLLLGGTGEHEQYF
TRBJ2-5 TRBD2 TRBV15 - TGTGCCACCAGACAGCGGGGGGCAAGGGGGACCCAGTACTTC CATRQRGARGTQYF
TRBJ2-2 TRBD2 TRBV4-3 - TGCGCCAGCAGCCAGGTCGCTCCGGGACTAGCGGGGGGGCCGGGCACCGGGGAGCTGTTTTTT CASSQVAPGLAGGPGTGELFF